A selection of T cell receptor beta chains follows, all from one sample in a study of blood T cell repertoires in COVID-19. Clones were read by immunoSEQ multiplex PCR, and TCRdb kept only the in-frame ones, dropping some. Here the sample spans approximately 80,000 clones, about 82% being singletons. Source material: peripheral blood. The source is a man in his forties or fifties with active COVID-19. CDR3s include the opening cysteine and the closing phenylalanine or tryptophan. A D gene is named only where the DNA matches it firmly. Clone size is given for some rows only: seen once, a few or many times, or a class if the clone is expanded.

>.|.|TRBJ1-2|TRBV4-3
TGCGCCAGCAGCCAAGATACCGGGTCCTATGGCTACACCTTC
CASSQDTGSYGYTF
>once|.|TRBJ1-4|TRBV5-8
TGTGCCAGCAGCATCCGACAGGCGAATACAGAAAAACTGTTTTTT
CASSIRQANTEKLFF
>.|.|TRBJ2-7|TRBV21-1
TGTGCCAGCAGCCCAAGGGGCAGGGCGTACGAGCAGTACTTC
CASSPRGRAYEQYF
>.|.|TRBJ1-2|TRBV5-1
TGCGCCAGTGCGACAGATAACTATGGCTACACCTTC
CASATDNYGYTF
>few|.|TRBJ2-7|TRBV14
TGTGCCAGCAGCCAAGGTCAGCCTGACACCTACGAGCAGTACTTC
CASSQGQPDTYEQYF
>.|.|TRBJ1-6|TRBV28
TGTGCCAGCAGCCCCGACCATAGGAGCTCCTATAATTCACCCCTCCACTTT
CASSPDHRSSYNSPLHF
>.|TRBD1|TRBJ1-3|TRBV4-3
TGCGCCAGCAGCCCTGGGACAGGGGTGGGCGGAAACACCATATATTTT
CASSPGTGVGGNTIYF
>.|TRBD2|TRBJ2-3|TRBV18
TGTGCCAGCTCACCAGTAGCGGGGAGCACAGATACGCAGTATTTT
CASSPVAGSTDTQYF
>few|.|TRBJ1-6|TRBV28
TGTGCCAGCAGTGCGACAAGGACCCTCCACTTT
CASSATRTLHF
>few|.|TRBJ2-6|TRBV7-8
TGTGCCAGCAGCTTCTCAGGGGCTGGGGCCAACGTCCTGACTTTC
CASSFSGAGANVLTF
>.|.|TRBJ2-3|TRBV2
TGTGCCACGCGGAATCTGGCGGATACGCAGTATTTT
CATRNLADTQYF
>.|.|TRBJ2-7|TRBV27
TGTGCCAGCAGCCTCACGGCGGGGGCGCTATCCGAGCAGTACTTC
CASSLTAGALSEQYF
>.|.|TRBJ1-1|TRBV14
TGTGCCAGCAGCCAAGTCTCCCACAGGTTGAACACTGAAGCTTTCTTT
CASSQVSHRLNTEAFF
>.|.|TRBJ1-4|TRBV7-2
TGTGCCAGCAGCTTAGGGGGCGAAGGGGAAAAACTGTTTTTT
CASSLGGEGEKLFF
>.|TRBD1|TRBJ1-5|TRBV5-1
TGCGCCAGCAGCTTGGCAGGGGGAAGTCAGCCCCAGCATTTT
CASSLAGGSQPQHF
>few|TRBD1|TRBJ2-7|TRBV28
TGTGCCAGCAGCACCTCAGGACAGGGCTACGAGCAGTACTTC
CASSTSGQGYEQYF
>.|.|TRBJ2-2|TRBV11-2
TGTGCCAGCAGCTCCACAAAGCGTCCGACCGGGGAGCTGTTTTTT
CASSSTKRPTGELFF
>once|TRBD2|TRBJ2-2|TRBV2
TGTGCCAGCAGTGTAACCGGGACTAGCTCCACCGGGGAGCTGTTTTTT
CASSVTGTSSTGELFF
>.|TRBD1|TRBJ2-7|TRBV6-1
TGTGCCAGCAGTGGGGACAGGCTGGGGGTTTCCTACGAGCAGTACTTC
CASSGDRLGVSYEQYF
>.|.|TRBJ1-2|TRBV7-2
TGTGCCAGCACTCTCTCGTGGGCATCGGATGGCTACACCTTC
CASTLSWASDGYTF